The 17 T cell receptor beta chains given below trace back to one sample, sequenced in a study of control samples from healthy donors and cancer patients. This table comes from immunoSEQ multiplex PCR, and its TCRdb copy is limited to in-frame clones, with some not included. The data hold roughly 45,000 clones, with 80% to 90% observed a single time. The sequenced material came from PBMCs. The receptors shown here come from a woman aged 45 to 65 with lung cancer.

This chain links TRBV10-3 with TRBJ2-7, with D possibly called TRBD1 or TRBD2 (6 bases each). Germline V gene lookup returns CDR1 ENHRY and CDR2 SYGVKD. V lost 3 bases and J lost 0, with 9 bases in between. This CDR3 contains 14 residues. In nucleotides, the CDR3 is TGTGCCATCAGTGAAGGGGGGCCCTCCTACGAGCAGTACTTC. Its translation: CAISEGGPSYEQYF.

The chain uses TRBV27 and TRBJ1-2, with TRBD1 as a possible D gene (5 bases). V lost 6 bases and J 2 bases, leaving 10 bases between the germline ends. Germline CDR1 MNHEY, CDR2 SMNVEV (reference sequence). CDR3 length: 13 residues. Written as DNA, the CDR3 is TGTGCCAGCAGACGGGACGGGAACTATGGCTACACCTTC. Amino acids: CASRRDGNYGYTF.

V is TRBV7-2 and J is TRBJ1-5; D not resolved. Per the germline V gene, CDR1 is SGHTA and CDR2 is FQGNSA. The V gene lost 1 base and the J gene lost 3 bases, with 10 bases spanning the gap. The CDR3 sequence is 15 residues long. CDR3 region: CASSLGREYNQPQHF. The CDR3, as DNA: TGTGCCAGCAGCTTAGGCCGGGAGTACAATCAGCCCCAGCATTTT.

The gene calls are TRBV5-6 and TRBJ1-1, with unresolved D. The CDR3 length is 15 residues. V shed 1 base and J shed 1 base, with 11 bases lying between them. Looked up from germline, CDR1 is SGHDT and CDR2 is YYEEEE. CDR3 loop: CASSLIPVGNTEAFF. DNA of the CDR3: TGTGCCAGCAGCTTGATCCCCGTAGGGAACACTGAAGCTTTCTTT.

V is TRBV4-1 and J is TRBJ1-5; D perhaps matches TRBD1 (6 bases). The CDR3 length is 17 residues. Germline CDR1 and CDR2: MGHRA and YSYEKL. V lost 0 bases, J lost 7 bases, and 19 bases lay in between. This CDR3 is CASSQDPSGGGWQPQHF. CDR3 coding DNA: TGCGCCAGCAGCCAAGATCCGAGTGGGGGGGGCTGGCAGCCCCAGCATTTT.

This clone was counted a single time. The rearrangement links TRBV18 to TRBJ1-4, with D perhaps TRBD1 (5 bases). The CDR3 contains 14 residues. CDR1 is KGHSH, CDR2 LQKENI, per germline. The V end was cut by 3 bases, the J end by 7 bases, with 12 bases between. CDR3 residues: CASSPQGQGEKLFF. CDR3 in DNA: TGTGCCAGCTCACCCCAGGGCCAGGGTGAAAAACTGTTTTTT.

The chain is built from TRBV11-2 and TRBJ1-1; D gene ambiguous. V lost 6 bases and J lost 0, with 11 bases in between. Per germline, CDR1 SGHAT and CDR2 FQNNGV. This CDR3 comprises 14 residues. DNA of the CDR3: TGTGCCAGCAGACAGACACTACTGAACACTGAAGCTTTCTTT. This gives the protein CASRQTLLNTEAFF.

This chain uses TRBV4-3 with TRBJ2-2; possible D gene TRBD2, 7 bases. Germline V lookup: CDR1 LGHNA, CDR2 YSLEER. V gave up 3 bases and J gave up 3 bases, with 14 bases separating them. CDR3 length: 16 residues. The CDR3 region has the DNA TGCGCCAGCAGCCAGAGGACGGGGGGCGACACCGGGGAGCTGTTTTTT. This codes for CASSQRTGGDTGELFF.

The chain recombines TRBV4-3 with TRBJ1-1, with D perhaps TRBD1 (6 bases). The germline CDR1 and CDR2 sequences are LGHNA and YSLEER. Trimming pared 3 bases from V and 3 bases from J, leaving 14 bases between. The CDR3 is 15 amino acids. The CDR3 sequence is CASSHQNRADTEAFF. The DNA of the CDR3 is TGCGCCAGCAGCCACCAAAACAGGGCGGACACTGAAGCTTTCTTT.

V gene TRBV29-1 combines with J gene TRBJ1-4; a weak D match, TRBD1 (5 bases). The germline V and J ends were trimmed by 4 bases and 8 bases, with 5 bases remaining between them. The length of the CDR3 is 10 residues. Looked up from germline, CDR1 is SQVTM and CDR2 is ANQGSEA. CDR3 residues: CSVGQEKLFF. The CDR3 DNA reads as TGCAGCGTTGGACAGGAAAAACTGTTTTTT.

This rearrangement joins TRBV19 to TRBJ1-1; no firm D call. V was clipped by 8 bases and J by 1 base, with 14 bases between them. Germline V gene sequence: CDR1 LNHDA, CDR2 SQIVND (reference sequence). The CDR3 runs to 14 residues. The CDR3 region is CASLPEATNTEAFF. The DNA for the CDR3 is TGTGCCAGTCTCCCAGAGGCTACGAACACTGAAGCTTTCTTT.

This clone was counted a single time. This chain links TRBV28 with TRBJ2-7, with D hard to call. Germline lookup yields CDR1 MDHEN and CDR2 SYDVKM. Trimming stripped 3 bases from V and 2 bases from J, with 11 bases between. There are 14 residues in the CDR3. DNA of the CDR3: TGTGCCAGCAGTTTCATCAGCGAAACCTACGAGCAGTACTTC. Protein sequence: CASSFISETYEQYF.

This clone appeared a single time. The chain has TRBV15 and TRBJ2-5; D could derive from TRBD1 or TRBD2 (5 bases each). The CDR3 consists of 15 residues. V was shortened by 6 bases and J by 5 bases, with 19 bases between the two germline ends. Germline CDR1 LNHNV, CDR2 YYDKDF (reference sequence). The CDR3 bases are TGTGCCACCAGGTCCTTCAGGGACGAGAAGGAGACCCAGTACTTC. Its translation is CATRSFRDEKETQYF.

The rearrangement joins TRBV3-1 (or the pseudogene TRBV3-2) to TRBJ2-5; D is possibly TRBD1 (6 bases). The germline CDR1 and CDR2 sequences are LGHDT and YNNKEL (reference sequence). V was cut by 4 bases and J by 4 bases, with 16 bases left in between. CDR3 length: 15 residues. The CDR3 region is CASSRAPGQPETQYF. The DNA of the CDR3 is TGTGCCAGCAGCCGGGCCCCGGGACAACCAGAGACCCAGTACTTC.

The V gene is TRBV12-5, the J gene TRBJ2-3; D remains ambiguous. The CDR3 covers 13 residues. Germline values: CDR1 LGHNT, CDR2 FRNRAP. The germline V and J ends were trimmed by 7 bases and 6 bases, with 14 bases remaining between them. CDR3: CASDTHLTDTQYF. The CDR3 DNA follows: TGTGCTAGTGACACACACCTGACGGATACGCAGTATTTT.

This clone was seen a few times. The chain employs TRBV9 and TRBJ1-3; TRBD1 matches at 7 bases. The CDR3 has 13 residues. The germline CDR1 and CDR2 sequences are SGDLS and YYNGEE. V shed 4 bases, J shed 8 bases, and the junction held 6 bases outside the gene matches. In DNA form, the CDR3 reads TGTGCCAGCAGCACAGGGGTCGGGGACACCATATATTTT. Translating gives CASSTGVGDTIYF.

This clone was detected only a few times. The rearrangement links TRBV7-2 to TRBJ1-3; D is undetermined. Trimming took 2 bases from V and 0 from J, leaving 8 bases between them. From germline, CDR1 is SGHTA and CDR2 FQGNSA. The CDR3 runs to 15 residues. The CDR3 nucleotides read TGTGCCAGCAGCTTAACGGGGAGCTCTGGAAACACCATATATTTT. As protein: CASSLTGSSGNTIYF.